Each of the 31 T cell receptor beta chains below was sequenced from the same sample in a study of blood T cell repertoires in COVID-19. Profiling relied on immunoSEQ multiplex PCR, and the TCRdb table lists in-frame clones only, not all of them. The table lists 100,000 to 150,000 clones, more than 70% of them singletons. Sequencing input: peripheral blood. These receptor sequences come from a human donor in a cohort sampled during active COVID-19.

The chain uses TRBV18 and TRBJ1-6; 7 bases are a match to TRBD1. The germline CDR1 and CDR2 sequences are KGHSH and LQKENI. The CDR3 is made up of 13 amino acids. The ends lost 5 bases at V and 14 bases at J; junction bases unmatched: 9. The CDR3 loop is CASSANRGYALHF. For the CDR3, the DNA is TGTGCCAGCTCAGCGAACAGGGGCTATGCCCTCCACTTT.

This clone was seen a handful of times. The chain joins TRBV6-2 or TRBV6-3 to TRBJ1-6; possibly TRBD1 for D (5 bases). From germline, CDR1 is MNHEY and CDR2 SVGEGT. V was cut by 0 bases and J by 2 bases, with 11 bases left in between. CDR3 size: 17 residues. In DNA, the CDR3 is TGTGCCAGCAGTTACTCGGCAGGGAGGACCTATAATTCACCCCTCCACTTT. It yields the protein CASSYSAGRTYNSPLHF.

The chain has TRBV6-6 and TRBJ1-3; D is uncertain. The CDR3 spans 11 residues. V lost 8 bases to trimming and J lost 0 bases, with 2 bases between them. Per the germline V gene, CDR1 is MNHNY and CDR2 is SVGAGI (reference sequence). CDR3: CASLSGNTIYF. The CDR3 DNA is TGTGCCAGCCTCTCTGGAAACACCATATATTTT.

The chain recombines TRBV19 with TRBJ1-2, with TRBD1 matching 9 bases. V lost 0 bases, J lost 7 bases, and 9 bases stayed unmatched. The CDR3 is 16 residues long. The germline V gene encodes CDR1 LNHDA and CDR2 SQIVND (reference sequence). CDR3 nucleotides: TGTGCCAGTAGTATAGATCTGCCGGGACAGGGTTCTGGCTACACCTTC. Translating gives CASSIDLPGQGSGYTF.

The chain combines TRBV2 with TRBJ2-5, with 9 positions matching TRBD2. The CDR3 is 15 amino acids. V dropped 6 bases and J dropped 5; count of bases not matched to a gene: 10. CDR1 is SNHLY and CDR2 is FYNNEI in the germline V gene. The CDR3 sequence is CASSDSRAGGETQYF. The CDR3 region has the DNA TGTGCCAGCAGCGACAGCCGGGCGGGGGGGGAGACCCAGTACTTC.

This clone was seen only a few times. This chain links TRBV2 with TRBJ2-2; 8 nucleotides agree with TRBD1. CDR1 and CDR2 from the germline V gene are SNHLY and FYNNEI. The CDR3 length is 15 residues. The J segment lost 1 base and the V segment lost 5 bases, leaving 3 bases of the junction unmatched. CDR3 amino acids: CASSNRGLNTGELFF. In DNA form, the CDR3 reads TGTGCCAGCAGTAACAGGGGGTTGAACACCGGGGAGCTGTTTTTT. Combining the CDR3 with reference TRBV2 and TRBJ2-2 gives the whole variable domain EPEVTQTPSHQVTQMGQEVILRCVPISNHLYFYWYRQILGQKVEFLVSFYNNEISEKSEIFDDQFSVERPDGSNFTLKIRSTKLEDSAMYFCASSNRGLNTGELFFGEGSRLTVL.

The chain carries TRBV6-5 and TRBJ2-7; D might be TRBD2 (5 bases). From germline, CDR1 is MNHEY and CDR2 SVGAGI. Trimming stripped 9 bases from V and 7 bases from J, with 16 bases between. This CDR3 comprises 12 residues. The CDR3 sequence: CASQWVGGEQYF. In DNA form, the CDR3 reads TGTGCCAGTCAATGGGTGGGCGGGGAGCAGTACTTC.

This rearrangement joins TRBV6-6 to TRBJ2-7; tentative D call: TRBD1 (6 bases). The germline V gene encodes CDR1 MNHNY and CDR2 SVGAGI (reference sequence). The CDR3 runs 15 residues. Trimming removed 7 bases at V and 7 bases at J, with 23 bases between. CDR3 nucleotides: TGTGCCAGCAACAGGGATGCAGACCCCCCTCGGGAGCAGTACTTC. Protein product: CASNRDADPPREQYF.

The gene calls are TRBV28 and TRBJ1-1, with 7 bases that match TRBD1. V was pared by 6 bases and J by 2 bases, with 6 bases of the junction left unmatched. This CDR3 comprises 14 residues. Looked up from germline, CDR1 is MDHEN and CDR2 is SYDVKM. CDR3: CASSLGQINTEAFF. In DNA form, the CDR3 reads TGTGCCAGCAGCTTGGGACAGATAAACACTGAAGCTTTCTTT.

J is TRBJ2-3 and V is TRBV6-2 or TRBV6-3; the match to TRBD1 covers 8 bases. Germline loops: CDR1 MNHEY, CDR2 SVGEGT. The CDR3 runs 14 residues. With 4 bases clipped from V and 4 bases from J, the junction kept 4 bases outside the gene matches. Here the CDR3 DNA reads TGTGCCAGCAGTTCGGGACAGGTCGCAGATACGCAGTATTTT. Its protein product is CASSSGQVADTQYF.

The sample holds one count of this clone. This rearrangement joins TRBV2 to TRBJ1-6, with no clear D. Trimming left V 2 bases short and J 7 bases short, with 21 bases between. The CDR3 loop spans 18 amino acids. Germline V gene lookup returns CDR1 SNHLY and CDR2 FYNNEI. CDR3 nucleotides: TGTGCCAGCAGTGAATTTCGGGTGAGTCAGTTAAGAAATTCACCCCTCCACTTT. Translating it yields CASSEFRVSQLRNSPLHF.

The chain carries TRBV29-1 and TRBJ2-5; TRBD1 is a possible D gene (5 bases). The CDR3 is 13 residues long. The ends were cut back, 3 bases at V and 2 bases at J, with 10 bases in the middle. Germline V gives CDR1 SQVTM, CDR2 ANQGSEA. The chain's CDR3 is CSVEETAQETQYF. The CDR3, as DNA: TGCAGCGTTGAGGAGACAGCGCAAGAGACCCAGTACTTC.

V is TRBV5-4 and J is TRBJ1-1; D remains unclear. The germline V gene encodes CDR1 SGHNT and CDR2 YYREEE (reference sequence). The germline V and J ends were trimmed by 4 bases and 0 bases, with 16 bases remaining between them. The length of the CDR3 is 16 residues. The CDR3 spells CASSPGFRGMNTEAFF. In DNA, the CDR3 is TGTGCCAGCAGCCCAGGATTTCGGGGTATGAACACTGAAGCTTTCTTT.

This clone came up once. V gene TRBV7-9 combines with J gene TRBJ2-3; TRBD2 is a possible D gene (7 bases). V lost 0 bases to trimming and J lost 4 bases, with 11 bases between them. This CDR3 contains 15 residues. The V gene's germline CDR1 is SEHNR and CDR2 FQNEAQ (reference sequence). This CDR3 reads CASSLAGGGADTQYF. CDR3 nucleotide sequence: TGTGCCAGCAGCTTAGCGGGAGGGGGTGCAGATACGCAGTATTTT.

This clone was picked up a small number of times. Additional DNA sequences in this sample encode the identical CDR3. CDR3 loop: CASSEGSNEQFF. The CDR3 bases are TGTGCCAGCAGTGAAGGTAGCAATGAGCAGTTCTTC. The chain carries TRBV6-1 and TRBJ2-1; D remains ambiguous. The V end lost 1 base, the J end lost 6 bases, and 4 bases lay between the germline ends. CDR3 length: 12 residues. The germline gives CDR1 MNHNS, CDR2 SASEGT.

V usage is TRBV7-9 and J usage is TRBJ1-4; D possibly corresponds to TRBD1 (5 bases). Germline V lookup: CDR1 SEHNR, CDR2 FQNEAQ (reference sequence). CDR3 length: 16 amino acids. V was pared by 5 bases and J by 7 bases, with 20 bases between. The CDR3 loop is CASSRSTGGWGEKLFF. Written as DNA, the CDR3 is TGTGCCAGCAGCCGGTCGACGGGGGGTTGGGGTGAAAAACTGTTTTTT.

J is TRBJ2-1 and V is TRBV7-2; D is possibly TRBD1 (6 bases). V gave up 5 bases and J gave up 0 bases, with 17 bases separating them. The CDR3 sequence is 17 residues long. Germline CDR1 SGHTA, CDR2 FQGNSA. The CDR3 sequence: CASSPLQGVSSYNEQFF. CDR3 nucleotides: TGTGCCAGCAGCCCACTACAGGGCGTCAGCTCCTACAATGAGCAGTTCTTC.

This chain joins TRBV11-3 and TRBJ2-1, with D possibly TRBD2 on 7 matching bases. The CDR3 covers 11 residues. CDR1 is SGHNT and CDR2 is YENEEA in the germline V gene. V lost 8 bases to trimming and J lost 8 bases, with 10 bases between them. CDR3 amino acids: CASRGGHEQFF. The DNA for the CDR3 is TGTGCCAGCCGCGGGGGCCATGAGCAGTTCTTC.

The chain recombines TRBV5-1 with TRBJ2-7; maybe TRBD1 (6 bases). Germline CDR1 reads SGHRS; CDR2 reads YFSETQ. This CDR3 has 14 residues. The V end was cut by 4 bases, the J end by 6 bases, with 17 bases between. CDR3 amino acids: CASSLRNRVGEQYF. Here the CDR3 DNA reads TGCGCCAGCAGCCTCCGAAACAGGGTTGGCGAGCAGTACTTC.

The genes are TRBV5-1 and TRBJ2-1; 12 nucleotides match TRBD1. Trimming removed 2 bases from V and 15 bases from J; junction bases left unmatched: 9. Looked up from germline, CDR1 is SGHRS and CDR2 is YFSETQ. The CDR3 extends over 14 amino acids. Here the CDR3 DNA reads TGCGCCAGCAGCTTTTCCCTCCGGGACAGGGGGCCGTTCTTC. This translates into CASSFSLRDRGPFF.

This chain links TRBV3-1 (or the pseudogene TRBV3-2) with TRBJ1-1; D is possibly TRBD1 (5 bases). Trimming took off 9 bases at V and 7 bases at J, with 18 bases between the two ends. CDR3 length: 13 amino acids. Germline V gene sequence: CDR1 LGHDT, CDR2 YNNKEL (reference sequence). This chain's CDR3 is CASIPRGGGEAFF. CDR3 bases: TGTGCCAGTATCCCCCGAGGCGGGGGTGAAGCTTTCTTT.

The chain has TRBV6-5 and TRBJ2-7, with D perhaps matching TRBD1 (5 bases). Per germline, CDR1 MNHEY and CDR2 SVGAGI. V was clipped by 2 bases and J by 3 bases, with 11 bases between them. CDR3 size: 14 residues. DNA of the CDR3: TGTGCCAGCAGTTACGACAGATTAAACTACGAGCAGTACTTC. It codes for CASSYDRLNYEQYF.

The V call is TRBV11-2, the J call TRBJ2-6; no reliable D call. Germline lookup yields CDR1 SGHAT and CDR2 FQNNGV. The V end lost 0 bases, the J end lost 0 bases, and 12 bases lay between the germline ends. CDR3 size: 18 residues. CDR3 bases: TGTGCCAGCAGCTTAGATCTGGGCCCCAACTCTGGGGCCAACGTCCTGACTTTC. This encodes CASSLDLGPNSGANVLTF.

The J gene is TRBJ2-5, the V gene TRBV5-1, with D perhaps matching TRBD2 (5 bases). The CDR3 has 15 residues. CDR1 and CDR2 from the germline V gene are SGHRS and YFSETQ. V was shortened by 4 bases and J by 5 bases, with 18 bases between the two germline ends. The chain's CDR3 is CASSPYRGVAETQYF. The CDR3 nucleotides are TGCGCCAGCAGCCCCTACCGGGGAGTAGCGGAGACCCAGTACTTC.

The V and J genes are TRBV12-3 or TRBV12-4 and TRBJ2-1; no clear D gene. CDR3 size: 12 residues. V shed 6 bases and J shed 8 bases, with 11 bases lying between them. CDR3 sequence (DNA): TGTGCCAGCAGCCGAGCCAGCGATGAGCAGTTCTTC. Its translation: CASSRASDEQFF.

The chain joins TRBV28 to TRBJ2-2; TRBD2 matches 9 bases. Germline V gives CDR1 MDHEN, CDR2 SYDVKM. The CDR3 has 15 amino acids. After removal of 3 bases from V and 6 bases from J, the junction contained 5 bases not matched to a gene. The CDR3 sequence is CASSFWTSEAGELFF. The CDR3 DNA sequence: TGTGCCAGCAGTTTCTGGACTAGCGAAGCCGGGGAGCTGTTTTTT.

J is TRBJ2-7 and V is TRBV19, with 8 bases matching TRBD1. Per germline, CDR1 LNHDA and CDR2 SQIVND (reference sequence). The CDR3 covers 13 residues. The V gene end was trimmed by 10 bases and the J gene end by 4 bases; junction bases not matched to a gene: 9. The CDR3 DNA reads TGTGCCACCCACGGACAGGGAAAATACGAGCAGTACTTC. Its translation is CATHGQGKYEQYF.

The chain combines TRBV19 with TRBJ2-5; 12 bases agree with TRBD2. The J segment lost 2 bases and the V segment lost 3 bases, leaving 4 bases of the junction unmatched. The CDR3 totals 16 residues. Germline V gene sequence: CDR1 LNHDA, CDR2 SQIVND (reference sequence). The CDR3 protein is CASSISTSGGQETQYF. The CDR3 DNA sequence: TGTGCCAGTAGTATCTCGACTAGCGGGGGACAAGAGACCCAGTACTTC. The full variable domain, completed using reference TRBV19 and TRBJ2-5, is DGGITQSPKYLFRKEGQNVTLSCEQNLNHDAMYWYRQDPGQGLRLIYYSQIVNDFQKGDIAEGYSVSREKKESFPLTVTSAQKNPTAFYLCASSISTSGGQETQYFGPGTRLLVL.

This clone was recorded a few times. V and J are TRBV23-1 and TRBJ1-5; 7 bases line up with TRBD1. TRBV23-1 is identified as an open reading frame with a role that is uncertain. Unmatched junction bases numbered 9, after V lost 2 bases and J lost 2 bases. The CDR3 consists of 17 residues. The CDR3 region is CASSQTIDRVGNQPQHF. CDR3 DNA sequence: TGCGCCAGCAGTCAAACGATAGACAGGGTCGGCAATCAGCCCCAGCATTTT.

This chain links TRBV5-8 with TRBJ2-7; 8 bases agree with TRBD2. The CDR3 is 15 amino acids. With V trimmed by 4 bases and J by 0 bases, 6 bases remained unmatched. The germline CDR1 and CDR2 sequences are SGHTS and YDEGEE. For the CDR3, the DNA is TGTGCCAGCAGCAAGACTAGCGCGAGCTCCTACGAGCAGTACTTC. Its translation is CASSKTSASSYEQYF.

This chain links TRBV24-1 with TRBJ2-6, with 7 bases matching TRBD1. V gave up 5 bases and J gave up 0 bases; unmatched junction bases: 6. The CDR3 length is 17 residues. Germline CDR1 KGHDR, CDR2 SFDVKD. CDR3 coding DNA: TGTGCCACCAGTGGCGGGCAGGGGGACTCTGGGGCCAACGTCCTGACTTTC. Translating gives CATSGGQGDSGANVLTF.